The T cell receptor beta chain described here comes from a study of blood T cell repertoires in COVID-19. Libraries were prepared by immunoSEQ multiplex PCR; TCRdb keeps only in-frame clonotypes and omits some of them. The table includes about 300,000 clones, 90% detected once. With 7 bases removed from V and 5 bases from J, the gap between germline ends came to 9 bases. In germline, CDR1 is MNHEY, CDR2 SVGAGI. This CDR3 has 13 amino acids. The material sequenced was PBMCs or T cells enriched from blood (not recorded which). The V and J genes are TRBV6-5 and TRBJ1-6; unclear D gene. The sequence was collected from a woman under 30 with acute COVID-19. The DNA of the CDR3 is TGTGCCAGCATGGGCCAGAATAATTCACCCCTCCACTTT. This codes for CASMGQNNSPLHF.